This T cell receptor beta chain derives from a study of blood T cell repertoires in COVID-19. Looking at the study overall: The samples span acute and convalescent COVID-19 from the United States, Italy and Spain. PBMCs, B-cell-depleted T cells, or T cells provided the cDNA or gDNA that made up the material.

Followed over time, Seattle patients had been enrolled while infection was active. Original processing methods: It was from reference gene primer amplification that nucleated cell counts were estimated. Generated by immunoSEQ multiplex PCR, the TCRdb table keeps only in-frame clones and is missing some. For V, J and clone size, that table is used; D and trimming come from the DNA. The repertoire includes approximately 300,000 clones, just under 90% of them detected once, and 6% to 8% sits in the top ten. Input material: peripheral blood. The receptor was isolated from a woman aged 45-65 years with COVID-19, enrolled during active disease.

CDR3 sequence: CASSLPGQGSYEQYF. In DNA form, the CDR3 reads TGTGCCAGCAGCCTTCCGGGACAGGGATCATACGAGCAGTACTTC. The chain uses TRBV14 and TRBJ2-7; 9 bases agree with TRBD1. Germline assignment: CDR1 SGHDN and CDR2 FVKESK. This CDR3 has 15 amino acids. With V trimmed by 4 bases and J by 4 bases, 8 bases remained unmatched. Full variable domain (remainder filled in from reference TRBV14 and TRBJ2-7): EAGVTQFPSHSVIEKGQTVTLRCDPISGHDNLYWYRRVMGKEIKFLLHFVKESKQDESGMPNNRFLAERTGGTYSTLKVQPAELEDSGVYFCASSLPGQGSYEQYFGPGTRLTVT.